This entry features one TCR beta chain sequence. What it binds is unknown. This table comes from immunoSEQ multiplex PCR, and its TCRdb copy is limited to in-frame clones, with some not included. The sample contains fewer than 150,000 clones, around 87% of which appear only once. This specimen comes from a study of cytomegalovirus exposure and HLA in healthy donors. This CDR3 is 11 amino acids long. V gave up 5 bases and J gave up 8 bases, with 7 bases separating them. CDR1 KGHSH and CDR2 LQKENI come from the germline V gene. Donors were drawn from the 120-subject validation cohort, separate from the approximately 670-subject first cohort. General study results and limits: Cytomegalovirus association was listed for 164 TCR beta chains. Most TCR sequences were seen very rarely across donors, but some public TCRs occurred in many.

This sequence was found in a man younger than 35 in good health and CMV-seropositive. Sequencing input: PBMCs. The chain is built from TRBV18 and TRBJ2-1; the D gene is possibly TRBD2 (5 bases). CDR3 region: CASSNGDEQFF. The CDR3 DNA follows: TGTGCCAGCTCAAACGGGGATGAGCAGTTCTTC.